The T cell receptor (beta chain) described here comes from a study of T cell clones after liver transplantation. For the study at large: As an antigen-independent comparator, third-party-reactive TCRbeta sequences came from pre-transplant mixed lymphocyte reactions. Timepoints were pre-transplant, pre-withdrawal, and after withdrawal was completed or failed. General study points: Rather than being deleted, graft donor-reactive T cells may have moved into the graft.

Measured with immunoSEQ multiplex PCR; TCRdb has only the in-frame clones, and not every one. The sample lists about 75,000 clones; approximately 81% were seen once. The CDR3 sequence is 15 residues long. Looked up from germline, CDR1 is SGHRS and CDR2 is YFSETQ. The ends lost 2 bases at V and 1 base at J; junction bases unmatched: 4. On this clone: Its antigen is unidentified.

The receptor was derived from a human patient who received a liver transplant. A share of the T cells may be of graft donor origin. V is TRBV5-1 and J is TRBJ2-3, with 7 positions matching TRBD1. Specimen: CD4+ T cells from blood, collected about 50 months after liver transplant. The CDR3: CASSLQGPGTDTQYF. The DNA of the CDR3 is TGCGCCAGCAGCTTACAGGGGCCTGGCACAGATACGCAGTATTTT.